The 29 T cell receptor beta chains listed next were all sequenced from one sample in a study of T cells expressing NK-cell markers. TCRdb reprocessed the 5' RACE reads; each CDR3 protein has one entry and no DNA is given. This table lists roughly 380,000 distinct CDR3 sequences. Sequences were obtained from blood T cells: a sorted CD56 or NKG2C T cell subset, CD4+ or CD8+ T cells, or bulk PBMC T cells (not recorded which). The receptors derive from a man aged 18 to 69 in good health.

The genes are TRBV5-1 and TRBJ1-2; TCRdb lists TRBD1, though no DNA is available to test this call. The CDR3 has 14 residues. From germline, CDR1 is SGHRS and CDR2 YFSETQ. The CDR3 is CASSLGDGYYGYTF.

The J gene is TRBJ2-7, the V gene TRBV5-4; TCRdb lists TRBD1, though no DNA is available to test this call. Germline V lookup: CDR1 SGHNT, CDR2 YYREEE (reference sequence). The CDR3 totals 13 residues. The chain's CDR3 is CASSRQDLYEQYF.

V is TRBV11-2 and J is TRBJ2-3; TCRdb's D call of TRBD1 is untestable without DNA. Germline CDR1 SGHAT, CDR2 FQNNGV. The CDR3 has 17 residues. CDR3 sequence: CASSLQALRDRGLTQYF.

The V call is TRBV7-8, the J call TRBJ2-5; TCRdb's D call, TRBD1, is unchecked because there is no DNA. This CDR3 region has 15 residues. The germline V gene encodes CDR1 SGHVS and CDR2 FQNEAQ. This CDR3 is CASSNPVGSRETQYF.

This rearrangement joins TRBV15 to TRBJ2-6; the TCRdb D gene call, TRBD1, has no DNA to confirm it. CDR3 length: 16 amino acids. Germline lookup yields CDR1 LNHNV and CDR2 YYDKDF (reference sequence). The CDR3 region is CATSRGTGAGANVLTF.

J is TRBJ1-1 and V is TRBV5-1. CDR1 is SGHRS, CDR2 YFSETQ, per germline. This CDR3 region has 13 residues. Here the CDR3 reads CASSLIRGTEAFF. Full variable domain (outside the CDR3, taken from reference TRBV5-1 and TRBJ1-1): KAGVTQTPRYLIKTRGQQVTLSCSPISGHRSVSWYQQTPGQGLQFLFEYFSETQRNKGNFPGRFSGRQFSNSRSEMNVSTLELGDSALYLCASSLIRGTEAFFGQGTRLTVV.

The J gene is TRBJ1-6, the V gene TRBV20-1; TCRdb names TRBD1, which stays unverified in the absence of DNA. Looked up from germline, CDR1 is DFQATT and CDR2 is SNEGSKA (reference sequence). The CDR3 is 14 amino acids. The chain's CDR3 is CSARTGQGASPLHF.

The chain employs TRBV5-4 and TRBJ2-5; TCRdb gives TRBD1 as the D gene, but with no DNA this cannot be confirmed. This CDR3 has 16 residues. Germline CDR1 is SGHNT and CDR2 is YYREEE (reference sequence). The CDR3 spells CASSLGDVGGRETQYF.

The genes are TRBV12-3 or TRBV12-4 and TRBJ2-3. This CDR3 contains 16 residues. This CDR3 reads CASSLGSRPYTDTQYF.

The chain uses TRBV7-2 and TRBJ2-7; the D gene TCRdb calls, TRBD1, cannot be checked with no DNA. The CDR3 spans 14 residues. Germline V CDR1 and CDR2: SGHTA, FQGNSA. The CDR3 protein is CASSYKTGGGEQYF.

V is TRBV7-3 and J is TRBJ2-1. Germline V gene sequence: CDR1 SGHTA, CDR2 FQGTGA. The CDR3 sequence is 13 residues long. The CDR3 sequence: CASSPNSRYEQFF.

V and J are TRBV7-2 and TRBJ1-1; with no DNA, the TCRdb D assignment of TRBD1 cannot be verified. This CDR3 is 13 amino acids long. Germline V CDR1 and CDR2: SGHTA, FQGNSA. This CDR3 is CASSPYLGQPRFF.

The rearrangement joins TRBV7-8 to TRBJ1-6. Germline V CDR1 and CDR2: SGHVS, FQNEAQ. The CDR3 totals 13 residues. This CDR3 reads CASSLGTDSPLHF.

V gene TRBV7-2 combines with J gene TRBJ2-7; TCRdb's D call of TRBD1 is untestable without DNA. The length of the CDR3 is 14 residues. Germline CDR1 and CDR2: SGHTA and FQGNSA. CDR3 protein: CASSRDLVNGEQYF.

V gene TRBV3-1 combines with J gene TRBJ2-1; TCRdb picks TRBD1, but there is no DNA to check that call. The CDR3 has 16 residues. Looked up from germline, CDR1 is LGHDT and CDR2 is YNNKEL (reference sequence). The chain's CDR3 is CASSQDWGQVNNEQFF.

The rearrangement links TRBV11-2 to TRBJ2-7. Looked up from germline, CDR1 is SGHAT and CDR2 is FQNNGV. This CDR3 has 14 amino acids. The chain's CDR3 is CASSPTVTSYEQYF. Filled out from reference TRBV11-2 and TRBJ2-7, the complete variable domain reads EAGVAQSPRYKIIEKRQSVAFWCNPISGHATLYWYQQILGQGPKLLIQFQNNGVVDDSQLPKDRFSAERLKGVDSTLKIQPAKLEDSAVYLCASSPTVTSYEQYFGPGTRLTVT.

The genes are TRBV7-3 and TRBJ2-7; the D call of TRBD2 rests on TCRdb alone, since no DNA is present to check it. CDR3 length: 16 residues. Germline-derived CDR1 and CDR2 are SGHTA and FQGTGA. The CDR3 here is CASSLIIRTSGDEQYF.

The V call is TRBV20-1, the J call TRBJ1-2. Germline V CDR1 and CDR2: DFQATT, SNEGSKA (reference sequence). The CDR3 loop spans 13 amino acids. The CDR3 region is CSARDGINYGYTF.

This chain connects TRBV2 to TRBJ1-2; TCRdb designates TRBD1, a call that cannot be tested without DNA. Germline values: CDR1 SNHLY, CDR2 FYNNEI. The CDR3 length is 13 residues. The CDR3 spells CASSTGQGDGYTF.

The chain joins TRBV6-1 to TRBJ2-5. Germline V gives CDR1 MNHNS, CDR2 SASEGT. The CDR3 has 18 amino acids. The CDR3 loop is CASSARIKLRSYQETQYF.

The rearrangement joins TRBV12-3 or TRBV12-4 to TRBJ2-1; the D gene TCRdb calls, TRBD1, cannot be checked with no DNA. This CDR3 has 15 amino acids. The CDR3 reads CASTLAGGGYNEQFF.

The CDR3 loop is CSVRKTMNTEAFF. The chain combines TRBV20-1 with TRBJ1-1. CDR3 length equals 13 residues. CDR1 DFQATT and CDR2 SNEGSKA come from the germline V gene (reference sequence).

The CDR3 protein is CASSGGTTRREKLFF. This sequence joins TRBV5-1 and TRBJ1-4; without DNA, the TCRdb call of TRBD1 cannot be checked. CDR1 is SGHRS, CDR2 YFSETQ, per germline. This CDR3 comprises 15 residues.

The CDR3 reads CASSLSQGSEKLFF. The chain has TRBV5-5 and TRBJ1-4; TCRdb returns TRBD1, unconfirmable since there is no DNA. Per germline, CDR1 SGHKS and CDR2 YYEKEE (reference sequence). The CDR3 runs to 14 residues.

Here the CDR3 reads CASSQVGTGVSGYTF. This chain joins TRBV3-1 and TRBJ1-2; TCRdb's D gene call, TRBD1, goes unchecked for lack of DNA. CDR1 and CDR2 from the germline V gene are LGHDT and YNNKEL (reference sequence). This CDR3 contains 15 residues.

The J gene is TRBJ2-7, the V gene TRBV9; TCRdb reports TRBD2, a call that lacks DNA to check it against. CDR3 length equals 15 residues. Germline CDR1 reads SGDLS; CDR2 reads YYNGEE. The CDR3 protein is CASSRGGDSSYEQYF. The complete variable domain, with remaining parts taken from reference TRBV9 and TRBJ2-7, reads DSGVTQTPKHLITATGQRVTLRCSPRSGDLSVYWYQQSLDQGLQFLIQYYNGEERAKGNILERFSAQQFPDLHSELNLSSLELGDSALYFCASSRGGDSSYEQYFGPGTRLTVT.

The chain uses TRBV21-1 and TRBJ1-5. TRBV21-1 is assigned pseudogene status. CDR3 size: 14 residues. Here the CDR3 reads CASSKVSVYQPQHF.

V and J are TRBV6-5 and TRBJ1-1. The V gene's germline CDR1 is MNHEY and CDR2 SVGAGI. CDR3 length: 15 residues. This CDR3 is CASSSGQGSDTEAFF.

The chain joins TRBV6-4 to TRBJ2-1; TCRdb's D call of TRBD1 is untestable without DNA. CDR3 size: 19 residues. Germline V gene lookup returns CDR1 MRHNA and CDR2 SNTAGT. The CDR3 loop reads CASGGRQGASQSSYNEQFF.